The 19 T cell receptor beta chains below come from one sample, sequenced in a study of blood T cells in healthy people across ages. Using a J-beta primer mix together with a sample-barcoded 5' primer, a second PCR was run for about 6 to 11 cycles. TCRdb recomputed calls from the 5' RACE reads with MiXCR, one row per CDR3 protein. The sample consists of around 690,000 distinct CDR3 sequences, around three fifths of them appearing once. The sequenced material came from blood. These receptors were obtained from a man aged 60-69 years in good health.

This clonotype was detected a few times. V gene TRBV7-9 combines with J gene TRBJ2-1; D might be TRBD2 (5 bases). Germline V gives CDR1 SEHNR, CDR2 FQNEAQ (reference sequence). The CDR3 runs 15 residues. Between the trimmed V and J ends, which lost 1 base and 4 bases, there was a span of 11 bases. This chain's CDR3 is CASSLGERFYNEQFF. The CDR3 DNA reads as TGTGCCAGCAGCTTAGGCGAGCGGTTTTACAATGAGCAGTTCTTC.

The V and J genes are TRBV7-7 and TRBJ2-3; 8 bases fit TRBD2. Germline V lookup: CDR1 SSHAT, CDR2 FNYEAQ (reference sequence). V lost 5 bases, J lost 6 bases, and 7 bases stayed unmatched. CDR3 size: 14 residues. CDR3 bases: TGTGCCAGCAGCGGGGGACTAGGTCGGGATACGCAGTATTTT. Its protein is CASSGGLGRDTQYF.

This chain's CDR3 is CSARDPGGVWTEAFF. CDR3 DNA: TGCAGTGCTAGAGATCCGGGGGGCGTTTGGACTGAAGCTTTCTTT. V is TRBV20-1 and J is TRBJ1-1; D might be TRBD1 (6 bases). CDR1 and CDR2 from the germline V gene are DFQATT and SNEGSKA (reference sequence). This CDR3 has 15 amino acids. V was pared by 0 bases and J by 5 bases, with 16 bases between.

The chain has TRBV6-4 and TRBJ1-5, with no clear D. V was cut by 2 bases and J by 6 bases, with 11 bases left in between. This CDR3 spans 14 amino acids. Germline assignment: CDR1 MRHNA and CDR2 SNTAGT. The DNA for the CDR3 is TGTGCCAGCAGTGACGCGAGTGGTGGTCAGCCCCAGCATTTT. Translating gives CASSDASGGQPQHF.

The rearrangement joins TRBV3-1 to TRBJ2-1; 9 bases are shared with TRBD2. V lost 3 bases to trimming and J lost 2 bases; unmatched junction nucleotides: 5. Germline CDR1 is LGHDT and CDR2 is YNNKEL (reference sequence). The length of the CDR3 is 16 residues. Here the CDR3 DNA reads TGTGCCAGCAGCCAGGAAGCGGGGGGCACCTACAATGAGCAGTTCTTC. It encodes CASSQEAGGTYNEQFF.

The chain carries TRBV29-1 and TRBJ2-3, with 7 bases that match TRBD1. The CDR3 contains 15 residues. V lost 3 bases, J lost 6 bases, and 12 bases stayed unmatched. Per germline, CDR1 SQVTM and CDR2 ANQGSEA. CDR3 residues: CSVEGDSPKIDTQYF. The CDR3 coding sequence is TGCAGCGTTGAGGGGGACAGCCCAAAAATTGATACGCAGTATTTT.

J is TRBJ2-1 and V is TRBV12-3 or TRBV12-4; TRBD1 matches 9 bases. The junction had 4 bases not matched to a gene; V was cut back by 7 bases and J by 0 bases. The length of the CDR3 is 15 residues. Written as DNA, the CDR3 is TGTGCCAGCAACCCACAGGGGGCCTCCTACAATGAGCAGTTCTTC. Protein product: CASNPQGASYNEQFF.

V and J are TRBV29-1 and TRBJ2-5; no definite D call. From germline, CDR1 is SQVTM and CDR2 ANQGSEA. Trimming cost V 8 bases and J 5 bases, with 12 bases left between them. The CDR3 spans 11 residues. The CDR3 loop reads CSPSLGETQYF. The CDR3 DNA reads TGCAGCCCATCGTTGGGGGAGACCCAGTACTTC.

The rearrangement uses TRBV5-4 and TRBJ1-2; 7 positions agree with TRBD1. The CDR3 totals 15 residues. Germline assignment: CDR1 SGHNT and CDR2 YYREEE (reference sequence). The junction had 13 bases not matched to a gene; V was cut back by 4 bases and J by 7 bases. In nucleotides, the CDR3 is TGTGCCAGCAGCCAAACAGGGGAAGAGGCTCGTGGCTACACCTTC. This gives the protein CASSQTGEEARGYTF.

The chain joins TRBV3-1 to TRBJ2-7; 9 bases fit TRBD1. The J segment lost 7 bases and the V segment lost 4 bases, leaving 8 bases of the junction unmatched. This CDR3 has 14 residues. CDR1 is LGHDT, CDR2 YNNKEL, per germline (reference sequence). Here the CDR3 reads CASSRDRALGEQYF. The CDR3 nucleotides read TGTGCCAGCAGCCGGGACAGGGCTTTGGGAGAGCAGTACTTC.

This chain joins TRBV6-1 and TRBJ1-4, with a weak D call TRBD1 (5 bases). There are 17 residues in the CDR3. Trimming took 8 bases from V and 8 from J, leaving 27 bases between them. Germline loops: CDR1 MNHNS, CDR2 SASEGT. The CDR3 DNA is TGTGCCAGCTGCAGGACTTCACCGGGGCAGGGTGGGGAAAAACTGTTTTTT. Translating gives CASCRTSPGQGGEKLFF.

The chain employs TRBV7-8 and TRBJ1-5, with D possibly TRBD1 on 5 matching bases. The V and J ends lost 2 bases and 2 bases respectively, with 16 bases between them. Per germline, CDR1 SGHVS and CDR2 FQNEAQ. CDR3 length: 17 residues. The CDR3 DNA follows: TGTGCCAGCAGCTTAAAAGGCTTGAAACAGGGCAATCAGCCCCAGCATTTT. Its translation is CASSLKGLKQGNQPQHF.

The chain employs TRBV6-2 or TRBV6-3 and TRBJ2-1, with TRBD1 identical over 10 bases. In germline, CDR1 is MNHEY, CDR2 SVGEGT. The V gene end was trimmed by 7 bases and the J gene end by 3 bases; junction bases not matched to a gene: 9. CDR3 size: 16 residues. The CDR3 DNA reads TGTGCCAGCAATCCCTCCCGGACAGGGGGCTACAATGAGCAGTTCTTC. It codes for CASNPSRTGGYNEQFF.

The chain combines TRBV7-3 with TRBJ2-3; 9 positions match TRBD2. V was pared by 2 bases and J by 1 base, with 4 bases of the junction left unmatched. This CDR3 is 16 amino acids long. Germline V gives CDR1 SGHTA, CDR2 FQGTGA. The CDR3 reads CASSLSSGVGTDTQYF. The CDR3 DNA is TGTGCCAGCAGCTTATCTAGCGGGGTGGGCACAGATACGCAGTATTTT.

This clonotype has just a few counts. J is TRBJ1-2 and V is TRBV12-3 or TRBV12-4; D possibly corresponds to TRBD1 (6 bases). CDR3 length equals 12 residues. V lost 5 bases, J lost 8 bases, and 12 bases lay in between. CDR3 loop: CASSLGGSGYTF. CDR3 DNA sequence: TGTGCCAGCAGTCTAGGGGGGAGCGGCTACACCTTC.

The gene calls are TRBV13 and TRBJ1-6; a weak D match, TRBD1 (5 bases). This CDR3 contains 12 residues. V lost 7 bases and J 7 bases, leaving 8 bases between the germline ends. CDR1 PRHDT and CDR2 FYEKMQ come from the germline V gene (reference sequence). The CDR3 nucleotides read TGTGCCAGCACCCGGGGGAATTCACCCCTCCACTTT. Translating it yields CASTRGNSPLHF.

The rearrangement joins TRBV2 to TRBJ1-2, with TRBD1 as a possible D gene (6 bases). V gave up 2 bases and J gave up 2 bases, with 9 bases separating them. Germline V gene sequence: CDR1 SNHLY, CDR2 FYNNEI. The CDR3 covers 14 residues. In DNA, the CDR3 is TGTGCCAGCAGTGAATCAGGGGTCAACTATGGCTACACCTTC. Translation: CASSESGVNYGYTF.

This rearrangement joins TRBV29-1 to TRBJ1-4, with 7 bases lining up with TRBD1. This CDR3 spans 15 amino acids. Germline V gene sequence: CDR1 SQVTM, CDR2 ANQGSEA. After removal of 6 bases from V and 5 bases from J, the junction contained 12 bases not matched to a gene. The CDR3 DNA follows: TGCAGCGTGGGGAACCCCGGGACAGAGAATGAAAAACTGTTTTTT. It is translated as CSVGNPGTENEKLFF.

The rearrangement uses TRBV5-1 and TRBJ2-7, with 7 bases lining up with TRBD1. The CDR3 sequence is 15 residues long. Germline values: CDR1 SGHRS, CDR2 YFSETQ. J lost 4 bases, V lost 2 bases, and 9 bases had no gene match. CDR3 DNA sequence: TGCGCCAGCAGCTTCCACCCCGGGGACAGTTACGAGCAGTACTTC. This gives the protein CASSFHPGDSYEQYF.